What follows is one T cell receptor (beta chain) and its context. What it binds is unknown. This entry is derived from a study of T cells after yellow fever vaccination. Points from the study as a whole: A secondary response was less intense yet reached its peak sooner, at day 5 versus 15. Of the clonotypes, a small share occurred in both CD4 and CD8 compartments.

The V gene's germline CDR1 is SGHAT and CDR2 FQNNGV. V shed 7 bases and J shed 10 bases, with 26 bases lying between them. This CDR3 contains 16 residues. TCRdb passed the 5' RACE reads through MiXCR, listing each CDR3 protein once. The data show around 200,000 distinct CDR3 sequences, with approximately 11% seen just once and 36% held by the top ten. The source of this sequence is a man in his late teens or twenties who received the YFV17D yellow fever vaccine. The sequencing used CD8+ T cells sorted from PBMCs, collected 15 days after the yellow fever booster vaccination. The chain joins TRBV11-2 to TRBJ2-1, with D perhaps TRBD2 (6 bases). The CDR3 DNA reads as TGTGCCAGCACCGAACCCGACCCAACGGGCCGGGGGGAGCAGTTCTTC. Translated: CASTEPDPTGRGEQFF.